The 21 T cell receptor beta chains reported below all come from one sample, sequenced in a study of blood T cell repertoires in COVID-19. Only in-frame clones appear in the TCRdb table, and some are missing; sequencing was by immunoSEQ multiplex PCR. The sample has 18,000 or so clones; 91% are singletons. The sample was peripheral blood. The receptors here all came from a human donor in a cohort sampled during active COVID-19.

The V call is TRBV27, the J call TRBJ1-4, with 9 bases matching TRBD1. Germline CDR1 and CDR2: MNHEY and SMNVEV (reference sequence). The CDR3 extends over 19 amino acids. V dropped 3 bases and J dropped 8; count of bases not matched to a gene: 19. CDR3 amino acids: CASSLRPSGQGRSGEKLFF. The CDR3 DNA reads TGTGCCAGCAGTTTGCGACCCTCGGGACAGGGTAGGAGTGGGGAAAAACTGTTTTTT.

This clone was counted only a few times. The chain links TRBV11-2 to TRBJ2-5; maybe TRBD1 (6 bases). Germline V gives CDR1 SGHAT, CDR2 FQNNGV. The CDR3 consists of 12 residues. Trimming stripped 7 bases from V and 4 bases from J, with 10 bases between. In DNA form, the CDR3 reads TGTGCCAGCACCCAGGGGCTAGAGACCCAGTACTTC. This translates into CASTQGLETQYF.

The gene calls are TRBV7-9 and TRBJ1-2; maybe TRBD1 (6 bases). This CDR3 has 12 residues. In germline, CDR1 is SEHNR, CDR2 FQNEAQ (reference sequence). V lost 11 bases, J lost 4 bases, and 14 bases lay in between. CDR3: CAVSRTVYGYTF. CDR3 sequence (DNA): TGTGCCGTCTCTCGGACAGTCTATGGCTACACCTTC.

The chain combines TRBV7-3 with TRBJ2-3, with TRBD1 identical over 10 bases. With V trimmed by 8 bases and J by 4 bases, 6 bases remained unmatched. Germline CDR1 is SGHTA and CDR2 is FQGTGA. The CDR3 length is 14 residues. CDR3 sequence reads: CASAGQGSADTQYF. Here the CDR3 DNA reads TGTGCCAGCGCGGGACAGGGGAGTGCAGATACGCAGTATTTT.

The chain has TRBV11-3 and TRBJ2-7; tentatively, D is TRBD2 (5 bases). The CDR3 runs 14 residues. Germline V gene data show CDR1 as SGHNT and CDR2 as YENEEA. V was clipped by 1 base and J by 0 bases, with 7 bases between them. The CDR3 is CASSLAGSSYEQYF. CDR3 nucleotide sequence: TGTGCCAGCAGCTTAGCTGGGAGCTCCTACGAGCAGTACTTC.

The chain carries TRBV6-6 and TRBJ2-3; TRBD2 matches at 7 bases. The CDR3 is made up of 15 amino acids. Trimming took 5 bases from V and 1 from J; bases not matched to a gene: 6. Germline lookup yields CDR1 MNHNY and CDR2 SVGAGI (reference sequence). The CDR3 coding sequence is TGTGCCAGCAGTCCCCGGGGGGTCGGCACAGATACGCAGTATTTT. Protein product: CASSPRGVGTDTQYF.

This chain links TRBV19 with TRBJ2-1; 7 nucleotides match TRBD1. Germline V gene lookup returns CDR1 LNHDA and CDR2 SQIVND (reference sequence). V shed 6 bases, J shed 0 bases, and the junction held 11 bases outside the gene matches. This CDR3 is built from 17 residues. The CDR3 loop reads CASRKGFTGVSYNEQFF. As DNA, the CDR3 is TGTGCCAGTAGAAAAGGGTTTACAGGGGTCTCCTACAATGAGCAGTTCTTC.

The rearrangement joins TRBV5-1 to TRBJ2-7; 9 positions agree with TRBD1. V lost 4 bases and J lost 4; bases outside the gene matches: 3. The V gene's germline CDR1 is SGHRS and CDR2 YFSETQ. This CDR3 has 13 residues. CDR3 region: CASSVQGAYEQYF. CDR3 DNA: TGCGCCAGCAGCGTACAGGGGGCGTACGAGCAGTACTTC.

This chain connects TRBV7-2 to TRBJ2-3, with TRBD2 as a possible D gene (6 bases). Per germline, CDR1 SGHTA and CDR2 FQGNSA. V was clipped by 5 bases and J by 4 bases, with 13 bases between them. The CDR3 is 14 residues long. CDR3 DNA sequence: TGTGCCAGCAGCCCAAGACTAGTATCAGATACGCAGTATTTT. Translation: CASSPRLVSDTQYF.

The chain is built from TRBV13 and TRBJ1-1, with 7 bases that match TRBD1. J lost 1 base, V lost 1 base, and 3 bases had no gene match. CDR3 length: 15 residues. Germline V CDR1 and CDR2: PRHDT, FYEKMQ (reference sequence). The CDR3 DNA reads as TGTGCCAGCAGCTTAGACAGGGGTTGGAACACTGAAGCTTTCTTT. This translates into CASSLDRGWNTEAFF.

The genes are TRBV18 and TRBJ2-3; 10 bases are shared with TRBD2. The length of the CDR3 is 16 residues. V was pared by 3 bases and J by 1 base, with 4 bases of the junction left unmatched. Germline loops: CDR1 KGHSH, CDR2 LQKENI. CDR3 DNA sequence: TGTGCCAGCTCACCGTCCGGACTAGCGGGCACAGATACGCAGTATTTT. The encoded protein is CASSPSGLAGTDTQYF.

The CDR3 nucleotides are TGTGCCAGCAGCCCACGCCCTAGCGGGGGTAGCACAGATACGCAGTATTTT. Its protein product is CASSPRPSGGSTDTQYF. V usage is TRBV7-9 and J usage is TRBJ2-3; 10 nucleotides match TRBD2. This CDR3 contains 17 residues. The ends lost 5 bases at V and 0 bases at J; junction bases unmatched: 8. The germline CDR1 and CDR2 sequences are SEHNR and FQNEAQ (reference sequence).

This chain uses TRBV5-1 with TRBJ2-7; perhaps TRBD1 as D (5 bases). Germline V lookup: CDR1 SGHRS, CDR2 YFSETQ. V lost 4 bases, J lost 6 bases, and 14 bases lay in between. The CDR3 has 13 residues. The CDR3 DNA reads as TGCGCCAGCAGCCCCAGGGAAACCTCCGAGCAGTACTTC. Its protein is CASSPRETSEQYF.

The chain carries TRBV4-1 and TRBJ2-5; 7 bases match TRBD2. CDR3 length: 13 residues. J gave up 9 bases and V 4 bases, and 8 bases lay outside the gene matches. The germline CDR1 and CDR2 sequences are MGHRA and YSYEKL. The DNA for the CDR3 is TGCGCCAGCAGCCCCTGGGAGGGTTGGCCCCAGTACTTC. Protein product: CASSPWEGWPQYF.

The chain links TRBV21-1 to TRBJ2-4; the table's D call TRBD2 went unverified against the DNA. TRBV21-1 corresponds to a pseudogene. CDR3 size: 14 residues. The CDR3: CASSIGLAENIQYF. The CDR3 region has the DNA TGTGCCAGCAGCATTGGACTAGCGGAAAACATTCAGTACTTC.

CDR3 DNA sequence: TGTGCCAGCAGCTTATCGACAGGCTCTGGAAACACCATATATTTT. This encodes CASSLSTGSGNTIYF. The V and J genes are TRBV5-4 and TRBJ1-3, with TRBD1 as a possible D gene (6 bases). V gave up 2 bases and J gave up 0 bases, with 9 bases separating them. The germline V gene has CDR1 SGHNT and CDR2 YYREEE (reference sequence). The CDR3 totals 15 residues.

The chain employs TRBV5-1 and TRBJ2-5; 10 bases are a match to TRBD2. V lost 4 bases and J lost 4; bases outside the gene matches: 7. CDR3 length: 15 amino acids. The germline gives CDR1 SGHRS, CDR2 YFSETQ. CDR3 nucleotide sequence: TGCGCCAGCAGCCCTAGCGGGAGCGGAGTAGAGACCCAGTACTTC. Translating it yields CASSPSGSGVETQYF.

This clone was seen a single time. The chain recombines TRBV3-1 (or the pseudogene TRBV3-2) with TRBJ2-1; perhaps TRBD2 as D (6 bases). This CDR3 contains 13 residues. Germline assignment: CDR1 LGHDT and CDR2 YNNKEL (reference sequence). V was shortened by 1 base and J by 9 bases, with 10 bases between the two germline ends. The CDR3 sequence is CASSQVMEGEQFF. Written as DNA, the CDR3 is TGTGCCAGCAGCCAAGTTATGGAGGGTGAGCAGTTCTTC.

The chain employs TRBV28 and TRBJ2-7, with D possibly being TRBD2 (5 bases). The CDR3 is 17 amino acids. The germline gives CDR1 MDHEN, CDR2 SYDVKM. Trimming shortened V by 5 bases and J by 3 bases, and 23 bases separated the two germline ends. This chain's CDR3 is CASSLDPMRLTNYEQYF. For the CDR3, the DNA is TGTGCCAGCAGTCTGGACCCCATGCGACTAACCAACTACGAGCAGTACTTC.

The V call is TRBV2, the J call TRBJ1-6; D is undetermined. This CDR3 spans 15 amino acids. Trimming removed 3 bases from V and 10 bases from J, with 16 bases in between. Germline V gene lookup returns CDR1 SNHLY and CDR2 FYNNEI. CDR3 nucleotide sequence: TGTGCCAGCAGTGAGACGGGTACAGCGGAATCACCCCTCCACTTT. Protein product: CASSETGTAESPLHF.

The rearrangement uses TRBV11-1 and TRBJ2-3; 8 positions agree with TRBD1. There are 16 residues in the CDR3. V lost 4 bases and J lost 0; bases outside the gene matches: 6. Germline V gene lookup returns CDR1 SGHAT and CDR2 FQDESV (reference sequence). CDR3 loop: CASSSRDRSSTDTQYF. The CDR3 nucleotides are TGTGCCAGCAGCTCACGGGACAGGTCTAGCACAGATACGCAGTATTTT.